Presented here are 25 T cell receptor beta chains from one specimen sequenced in a study of control samples from healthy donors and cancer patients. Libraries were prepared by immunoSEQ multiplex PCR; TCRdb keeps only in-frame clonotypes and omits some of them. The sample records about 120,000 clones, more than 80% being singletons. Sequencing was performed on PBMCs. All receptors derive from a woman aged 45 to 65 with colorectal cancer.

J is TRBJ2-5 and V is TRBV5-1; a possible D gene is TRBD1 (5 bases). Germline loops: CDR1 SGHRS, CDR2 YFSETQ. Deletions cut 0 bases from V and 2 bases from J, with 8 bases between. There are 14 residues in the CDR3. This chain's CDR3 is CASSLGGVQETQYF. CDR3 coding DNA: TGCGCCAGCAGCTTGGGGGGCGTACAAGAGACCCAGTACTTC.

A word on this clone: Other DNA sequences within the sample encode an identical CDR3. V gene TRBV19 combines with J gene TRBJ2-6, with D possibly TRBD1 on 7 matching bases. Germline values: CDR1 LNHDA, CDR2 SQIVND (reference sequence). The CDR3 extends over 17 amino acids. V lost 2 bases, J lost 0 bases, and 11 bases lay in between. This CDR3 is CASSIQGGSSGANVLTF. The CDR3 region has the DNA TGTGCCAGTAGTATACAGGGGGGAAGCTCTGGGGCCAACGTCCTGACTTTC.

CDR3 nucleotide sequence: TGCAGCGTTGACCCAGGGGGCGGGTACGAGCAGTACTTC. Protein: CSVDPGGGYEQYF. The chain links TRBV29-1 to TRBJ2-7; 8 bases agree with TRBD1. Germline CDR1 and CDR2: SQVTM and ANQGSEA. This CDR3 region has 13 residues. J was trimmed by 4 bases and V by 3 bases; bases with no gene match: 5.

The gene calls are TRBV2 and TRBJ1-1; no firm D call. CDR1 is SNHLY, CDR2 FYNNEI, per germline. The CDR3 is made up of 14 amino acids. Deletions cut 8 bases from V and 3 bases from J, with 16 bases between. In DNA, the CDR3 is TGTGCCAGCCGACCTCGAGAGGCGGACACTGAAGCTTTCTTT. It is translated as CASRPREADTEAFF. The variable domain in full, with the rest retrieved from reference TRBV2 and TRBJ1-1, is EPEVTQTPSHQVTQMGQEVILRCVPISNHLYFYWYRQILGQKVEFLVSFYNNEISEKSEIFDDQFSVERPDGSNFTLKIRSTKLEDSAMYFCASRPREADTEAFFGQGTRLTVV.

The rearrangement joins TRBV15 to TRBJ1-1; D is perhaps TRBD1 (6 bases). V was cut by 8 bases and J by 1 base, with 29 bases left in between. The CDR3 has 19 amino acids. The germline V gene has CDR1 LNHNV and CDR2 YYDKDF (reference sequence). The CDR3 region is CATQSGQKTAGSPNTEAFF. In DNA form, the CDR3 reads TGTGCCACCCAGTCTGGACAGAAGACCGCCGGATCACCGAACACTGAAGCTTTCTTT.

The rearrangement links TRBV6-2 or TRBV6-3 to TRBJ1-1; D not resolved. V lost 2 bases, J lost 0 bases, and 19 bases lay in between. Germline V CDR1 and CDR2: MNHEY, SVGEGT. The length of the CDR3 is 18 residues. The CDR3: CASSYPHPRTPMNTEAFF. The CDR3 DNA is TGTGCCAGCAGTTACCCCCACCCCCGCACTCCCATGAACACTGAAGCTTTCTTT.

The chain combines TRBV7-6 with TRBJ2-7; tentatively, D is TRBD1 (6 bases). This CDR3 is built from 15 residues. The V gene's germline CDR1 is SGHVS and CDR2 FNYEAQ. Trimming cost V 5 bases and J 5 bases, with 19 bases left between them. CDR3 sequence reads: CASSQLQGYFDEQYF. The CDR3, as DNA: TGTGCCAGCAGCCAGCTACAGGGTTATTTCGACGAGCAGTACTTC.

This clone has just one count. This chain uses TRBV5-1 with TRBJ1-4, with D possibly being TRBD1 (5 bases). CDR1 and CDR2 (germline): SGHRS, YFSETQ. Trimming removed 0 bases at V and 6 bases at J, with 12 bases between. This CDR3 has 15 residues. This CDR3 is CASSLVAAGDEKLFF. CDR3 DNA: TGCGCCAGCAGCTTGGTCGCGGCGGGGGATGAAAAACTGTTTTTT. The variable domain in full, with the rest retrieved from reference TRBV5-1 and TRBJ1-4, is KAGVTQTPRYLIKTRGQQVTLSCSPISGHRSVSWYQQTPGQGLQFLFEYFSETQRNKGNFPGRFSGRQFSNSRSEMNVSTLELGDSALYLCASSLVAAGDEKLFFGSGTQLSVL.

The chain joins TRBV2 to TRBJ1-2; D remains ambiguous. The CDR3 has 12 amino acids. The germline V gene encodes CDR1 SNHLY and CDR2 FYNNEI. With 7 bases removed from V and 4 bases from J, the gap between germline ends came to 10 bases. CDR3 nucleotide sequence: TGTGCCAGCACTCTCGTGGTCTATGGCTACACCTTC. It is translated as CASTLVVYGYTF. Complete variable domain (other parts from reference TRBV2 and TRBJ1-2): EPEVTQTPSHQVTQMGQEVILRCVPISNHLYFYWYRQILGQKVEFLVSFYNNEISEKSEIFDDQFSVERPDGSNFTLKIRSTKLEDSAMYFCASTLVVYGYTFGSGTRLTVV.

The rearrangement links TRBV7-6 to TRBJ2-2, with D hard to call. The CDR3 loop spans 16 amino acids. Trimming cost V 5 bases and J 5 bases, with 18 bases left between them. Germline V lookup: CDR1 SGHVS, CDR2 FNYEAQ. The CDR3 sequence: CASSRPLRSGTGELFF. The CDR3 region has the DNA TGTGCCAGCAGCCGCCCGTTAAGGAGTGGTACCGGGGAGCTGTTTTTT.

The chain joins TRBV28 to TRBJ2-1, with 11 bases fitting TRBD2. Germline V gene sequence: CDR1 MDHEN, CDR2 SYDVKM. This CDR3 comprises 18 residues. The ends lost 6 bases at V and 8 bases at J; junction bases unmatched: 18. The CDR3 DNA reads as TGTGCCAGCAGCTACGTAGCGGGAGGGCCGGGGATAAAGTATGAGCAGTTCTTC. As protein: CASSYVAGGPGIKYEQFF.

The chain joins TRBV3-1 (or the pseudogene TRBV3-2) to TRBJ2-3; D perhaps matches TRBD2 (6 bases). Trimming removed 0 bases from V and 5 bases from J, with 9 bases in between. The CDR3 sequence is 14 residues long. Germline V lookup: CDR1 LGHDT, CDR2 YNNKEL (reference sequence). CDR3 in DNA: TGTGCCAGCAGCCAAGATCGGGGAGGAGATACGCAGTATTTT. It encodes CASSQDRGGDTQYF.

The rearrangement uses TRBV5-8 and TRBJ1-6, with unresolved D. There are 15 residues in the CDR3. Trimming took off 1 base at V and 7 bases at J, with 12 bases between the two ends. The germline V gene encodes CDR1 SGHTS and CDR2 YDEGEE. The CDR3 bases are TGTGCCAGCAGCTTGAGCGGTGTGTGGAATTCACCCCTCCACTTT. Translation: CASSLSGVWNSPLHF. Full variable domain (remainder filled in from reference TRBV5-8 and TRBJ1-6): EAGVTQSPTHLIKTRGQQATLRCSPISGHTSVYWYQQALGLGLQFLLWYDEGEERNRGNFPPRFSGRQFPNYSSELNVNALELEDSALYLCASSLSGVWNSPLHFGNGTRLTVT.

The chain is built from TRBV19 and TRBJ2-2; D remains ambiguous. CDR3 length equals 13 residues. The germline V gene has CDR1 LNHDA and CDR2 SQIVND (reference sequence). Trimming took 3 bases from V and 7 from J, leaving 9 bases between them. The CDR3 DNA reads TGTGCCAGTAGTATTGGGTCGGGCGGGGAGCTGTTTTTT. It specifies CASSIGSGGELFF.

The rearrangement links TRBV6-5 to TRBJ1-1; D unresolved. The germline V gene has CDR1 MNHEY and CDR2 SVGAGI. V shed 6 bases and J shed 1 base, with 9 bases lying between them. The CDR3 spans 13 residues. The CDR3 spells CASSEDPNTEAFF. CDR3 sequence (DNA): TGTGCCAGCAGCGAGGACCCGAACACTGAAGCTTTCTTT.

This clone was seen more than once but under ten times. V gene TRBV7-9 combines with J gene TRBJ2-7; D gene uncertain. CDR1 is SEHNR and CDR2 is FQNEAQ in the germline V gene (reference sequence). There are 16 residues in the CDR3. Trimming removed 1 base at V and 2 bases at J, with 15 bases between. CDR3 sequence (DNA): TGTGCCAGCAGCTTAGGTGTAGGCGATCTTACCTACGAGCAGTACTTC. Its translation is CASSLGVGDLTYEQYF. The full variable domain, with the rest looked up from reference TRBV7-9 and TRBJ2-7, is DTGVSQNPRHKITKRGQNVTFRCDPISEHNRLYWYRQTLGQGPEFLTYFQNEAQLEKSRLLSDRFSAERPKGSFSTLEIQRTEQGDSAMYLCASSLGVGDLTYEQYFGPGTRLTVT.

The CDR3 coding sequence is TGTGCCAGCAGTGAAACTTTTGGTCCCTTAGAGGCCACTGAAGCTTTCTTT. This translates into CASSETFGPLEATEAFF. The chain combines TRBV6-1 with TRBJ1-1; D gene uncertain. The CDR3 contains 17 residues. The V gene lost 2 bases and the J gene lost 4 bases, with 20 bases spanning the gap. CDR1 is MNHNS, CDR2 SASEGT, per germline.

V and J are TRBV5-6 and TRBJ1-1, with D unclear. The germline V gene has CDR1 SGHDT and CDR2 YYEEEE. Deletions cut 3 bases from V and 4 bases from J, with 4 bases between. The CDR3 extends over 11 amino acids. The CDR3 sequence: CASSYITEAFF. The CDR3 DNA follows: TGTGCCAGCAGCTATATCACTGAAGCTTTCTTT.

The chain recombines TRBV5-5 with TRBJ1-1, with a tentative D call TRBD1 (5 bases). Germline V gene lookup returns CDR1 SGHKS and CDR2 YYEKEE (reference sequence). The length of the CDR3 is 14 residues. V was shortened by 1 base and J by 5 bases, with 12 bases between the two germline ends. CDR3 nucleotide sequence: TGTGCCAGCAGCTTGTCTCCTGGGGGAACTGAAGCTTTCTTT. Amino acid sequence: CASSLSPGGTEAFF.

V and J are TRBV4-1 and TRBJ2-2; 11 nucleotides align to TRBD2. In germline, CDR1 is MGHRA, CDR2 YSYEKL. CDR3 length equals 20 residues. The trim removed 3 bases at V and 3 bases at J, leaving 15 bases unmatched. CDR3 sequence: CASSQELAGLLAGDTGELFF. The CDR3 bases are TGCGCCAGCAGCCAGGAACTAGCGGGCCTACTAGCGGGAGACACCGGGGAGCTGTTTTTT.

This clone was counted once. The chain employs TRBV5-8 and TRBJ1-5, with D possibly matching TRBD1 (5 bases). This CDR3 has 11 residues. Per germline, CDR1 SGHTS and CDR2 YDEGEE. The ends were cut back, 2 bases at V and 9 bases at J, with 6 bases in the middle. DNA for the CDR3: TGTGCCAGCAGCTTCGGGGCGCCCCAGCATTTT. Translated, it gives CASSFGAPQHF.

The rearrangement links TRBV19 to TRBJ1-2, with D possibly being TRBD1 (6 bases). The CDR3 length is 16 residues. Trimming pared 9 bases from V and 2 bases from J, leaving 22 bases between. Germline V CDR1 and CDR2: LNHDA, SQIVND (reference sequence). This CDR3 reads CASTEWGPRENYGYTF. The CDR3 DNA sequence: TGTGCCAGCACCGAGTGGGGGCCCAGGGAAAACTATGGCTACACCTTC.

The DNA for the CDR3 is TGTGCCAGCAGCTTCCGGGGCAGCTTCTATGGCTACACCTTC. It yields the protein CASSFRGSFYGYTF. The chain uses TRBV5-6 and TRBJ1-2, with D maybe TRBD1 (5 bases). The CDR3 extends over 14 amino acids. The germline CDR1 and CDR2 sequences are SGHDT and YYEEEE. V was shortened by 2 bases and J by 4 bases, with 12 bases between the two germline ends.

The chain links TRBV6-1 to TRBJ2-1; D is uncertain. Per germline, CDR1 MNHNS and CDR2 SASEGT. This CDR3 has 15 amino acids. Trimming removed 1 base at V and 11 bases at J, with 18 bases between. The CDR3 nucleotides read TGTGCCAGCAGTGAAGACCCCTTATTAGGGTCCCAGCAGTTCTTC. Encoded protein: CASSEDPLLGSQQFF.

V usage is TRBV6-1 and J usage is TRBJ2-4; 8 bases fit TRBD2. J was trimmed by 7 bases and V by 1 base; bases with no gene match: 3. The CDR3 covers 14 residues. Germline CDR1 reads MNHNS; CDR2 reads SASEGT. Here the CDR3 DNA reads TGTGCCAGCAGTGAAGGGACTAGCAAGAACATTCAGTACTTC. As protein: CASSEGTSKNIQYF.